What follows are 32 T cell receptor beta chains derived from one specimen sequenced in a study of tumor and adjacent non-tumor tissue in lung cancer. The library came from three nested PCR rounds adapted from ARM-PCR protocols. TCRdb passed the multiplex PCR reads through MiXCR, listing each CDR3 protein once. Altogether approximately 100,000 distinct CDR3 sequences are present, more than 70% being singletons, with the ten largest covering around 37%. The template was RNA from unsorted bulk tissue. The sequenced sample was lung tumor tissue. The receptors originated from an older woman with non-small cell lung cancer.

This clonotype showed up many times. CDR3 sequence reads: CASSEAMRTLAKNIQYF. In DNA form, the CDR3 reads TGTGCCAGCAGTGAAGCGATGCGGACGCTAGCCAAAAACATTCAGTACTTC. The chain links TRBV6-1 to TRBJ2-4; no definite D call. V lost 0 bases, J lost 0 bases, and 12 bases lay in between. Germline assignment: CDR1 MNHNS and CDR2 SASEGT. The CDR3 length is 17 residues.

The V gene is TRBV20-1, the J gene TRBJ1-4, with TRBD1 matching 9 bases. The J segment lost 9 bases and the V segment lost 5 bases, leaving 7 bases of the junction unmatched. The germline CDR1 and CDR2 sequences are DFQATT and SNEGSKA (reference sequence). This CDR3 is built from 13 residues. In DNA form, the CDR3 reads TGCAGTGCTGAGGGGGACAGGGACAAAAAACTGTTTTTT. It translates to CSAEGDRDKKLFF.

This chain uses TRBV11-2 with TRBJ2-7, with D perhaps TRBD1 (6 bases). The germline V gene has CDR1 SGHAT and CDR2 FQNNGV. CDR3 length: 14 amino acids. Trimming stripped 8 bases from V and 7 bases from J, with 21 bases between. This CDR3 is CASCYRDKGYEQYF. DNA of the CDR3: TGTGCCAGCTGCTACCGGGACAAGGGCTATGAGCAGTACTTC.

V gene TRBV9 combines with J gene TRBJ1-1, with unresolved D. The CDR3 length is 16 residues. V was cut by 1 base and J by 1 base, with 14 bases left in between. Germline V gene sequence: CDR1 SGDLS, CDR2 YYNGEE. The CDR3 sequence: CASSVTVRHENTEAFF. CDR3 in DNA: TGTGCCAGCAGCGTAACCGTGAGACATGAGAACACTGAAGCTTTCTTT.

This clonotype was observed a few times. Sequence at one end of the junction differs from germline and may be a read error. The chain couples TRBV20-1 to TRBJ2-7, with D perhaps being TRBD1 or TRBD2 (6 bases each). The germline CDR1 and CDR2 sequences are DFQATT and SNEGSKA (reference sequence). The CDR3 contains 12 residues. CDR3 amino acids: CSANGQTGEQYF. For the CDR3, the DNA is TGCAGTGCTAACGGACAGACGGGGGAGCAGTATTTC.

The chain joins TRBV11-2 to TRBJ2-1, with a weak D call TRBD2 (6 bases). There are 15 residues in the CDR3. The germline CDR1 and CDR2 sequences are SGHAT and FQNNGV. Trimming pared 7 bases from V and 5 bases from J, leaving 18 bases between. The CDR3 DNA follows: TGTGCCAGCAACTGGGGGGTGACGACAGACAATGAGCAGTTCTTC. Amino acid sequence: CASNWGVTTDNEQFF.

Concerning this clonotype itself: This may come from a read error, since a much larger clone is one base off. The chain has TRBV6-2 or TRBV6-3 and TRBJ2-7, with 13 bases aligning to TRBD2. CDR3 length: 15 amino acids. Germline V gene data show CDR1 as MNHEY and CDR2 as SVGEGT. V was clipped by 7 bases and J by 5 bases; unmatched bases: 8. The CDR3 protein is CASNFGLAGAHEQYF. The CDR3 DNA sequence: TGTGCCAGCAATTTCGGACTAGCGGGAGCCCACGAGCAGTACTTC.

Remarks on this clonotype: The junction and the germline gene differ at one end; a read error may be behind it. This chain links TRBV11-1 with TRBJ2-1; 7 bases are shared with TRBD1. Germline values: CDR1 SGHAT, CDR2 FQDESV (reference sequence). This CDR3 region has 15 residues. In nucleotides, the CDR3 is TGTGACAGCAGCTACCGGACAGGTATTGGGAATGAGCAGTTCTTC. This sequence encodes CDSSYRTGIGNEQFF.

As concerns this clonotype: An end of the junction does not agree with germline; a read error may underlie this. This chain connects TRBV11-3 to TRBJ1-1; D gene unclear. Germline V lookup: CDR1 SGHNT, CDR2 YENEEA. This CDR3 region has 15 residues. CDR3 in DNA: TGTGCCAGCAGCTTAGATTCGGGGAGAGACAATGAAACTTTCTTT. Translation gives CASSLDSGRDNETFF.

V gene TRBV11-2 combines with J gene TRBJ1-1, with D perhaps TRBD1 (5 bases). Germline V gene lookup returns CDR1 SGHAT and CDR2 FQNNGV. The CDR3 loop spans 15 amino acids. With 0 bases removed from V and 1 base from J, the gap between germline ends came to 9 bases. In nucleotides, the CDR3 is TGTGCCAGCAGCTTAGAACCGGGGGGGAACACTGAAGCTTTCTTT. Residues: CASSLEPGGNTEAFF.

Comments on this clonotype: No conserved phenylalanine or tryptophan is present at the end of the CDR3, so a read error is the likely explanation. This chain links TRBV28 with TRBJ2-7, with D tentatively TRBD1 or TRBD2 (5 bases each). The CDR3 contains 15 residues. V was shortened by 3 bases and J by 5 bases, with 17 bases between the two germline ends. Germline loops: CDR1 MDHEN, CDR2 SYDVKM. CDR3 in amino acids: CASSFVGGFGHEQYL. The CDR3 nucleotides are TGTGCCAGCAGTTTCGTTGGGGGATTCGGCCACGAGCAGTACCTC.

About this clonotype itself: Being one base from a much bigger clone, this may be a read error. The final CDR3 position lacks the conserved phenylalanine or tryptophan, pointing to a likely read error. J is TRBJ1-6 and V is TRBV20-1; possible D gene TRBD1, 6 bases. In germline, CDR1 is DFQATT, CDR2 SNEGSKA (reference sequence). Trimming cost V 0 bases and J 7 bases, with 13 bases left between them. The CDR3 runs to 15 residues. The CDR3 protein is CSARERNRDNSPLHC. The CDR3 DNA sequence: TGCAGTGCTAGAGAACGGAACAGGGACAATTCACCCCTCCACTGT.

On this clonotype: Because the CDR3 is missing its conserved closing phenylalanine or tryptophan, this is likely a read error. This chain uses TRBV11-2 with TRBJ1-6; D is uncertain. The CDR3 is 14 amino acids. Germline V CDR1 and CDR2: SGHAT, FQNNGV. This chain's CDR3 is CASILGRFGSPLHY. The DNA for the CDR3 is TGTGCCAGCATCTTAGGACGGTTTGGATCACCACTCCACTAT.

Remarks on this clonotype: A read error may explain this, as a much larger clone is one base away. This chain links TRBV6-5 with TRBJ2-1; D uncertain. The V end lost 2 bases, the J end lost 8 bases, and 13 bases lay between the germline ends. CDR3 size: 14 residues. Germline values: CDR1 MNHEY, CDR2 SVGAGI. CDR3 loop: CASSYSEVGYEQFF. The CDR3 DNA follows: TGTGCCAGCAGTTACAGTGAGGTGGGATATGAGCAGTTCTTC.

Turning to this clonotype: The junction departs from germline at one end; a sequencing error may be responsible. This chain links TRBV20-1 with TRBJ2-2; a possible D gene is TRBD2 (6 bases). This CDR3 comprises 15 residues. Germline CDR1 is DFQATT and CDR2 is SNEGSKA (reference sequence). The CDR3 here is CNALAGLVNTGELFF. In nucleotides, the CDR3 is TGCAATGCCCTGGCGGGGCTTGTGAACACCGGGGAACTGTTTTTT.

This clonotype showed up just a few times. The gene calls are TRBV30 and TRBJ1-1; D is ambiguous. Trimming left V 2 bases short and J 0 bases short, with 10 bases between. This CDR3 has 14 residues. Germline-derived CDR1 and CDR2 are GTSNPN and SVGIG (reference sequence). The CDR3, as DNA: TGTGCCTGGAGTTCGTACGGATTGAACACTGAAGCTTTCTTT. This codes for CAWSSYGLNTEAFF.

A remark on this clonotype: This is likely a read error, given that the CDR3 carries no conserved phenylalanine or tryptophan at its end. The chain carries TRBV10-3 and TRBJ1-2; D call uncertain. V lost 6 bases to trimming and J lost 0 bases, with 14 bases between them. This CDR3 contains 15 residues. Germline CDR1 and CDR2: ENHRY and SYGVKD. CDR3 bases: TGTGCCATCAGCTCCAGGCCCGTTGCTAACTATGGCTACACCTTA. Translating gives CAISSRPVANYGYTL.

A note on this clonotype: One junction end does not reproduce the germline sequence, and a read error may be involved. The chain couples TRBV20-1 to TRBJ2-3; TRBD2 aligns across 8 bases. The germline V gene has CDR1 DFQATT and CDR2 SNEGSKA (reference sequence). The CDR3 sequence is 14 residues long. The CDR3 protein is CGAGLAESTDMQYF. CDR3 coding DNA: TGCGGTGCTGGACTAGCTGAAAGCACAGATATGCAGTATTTT.

This clonotype showed up many times. One end of the junction is discordant with germline, which a read error may explain. The J gene is TRBJ1-2, the V gene TRBV20-1; 7 bases are a match to TRBD1. Germline values: CDR1 DFQATT, CDR2 SNEGSKA (reference sequence). This CDR3 is 14 amino acids long. The CDR3 spells CSAGESDRLSRYTF. The DNA of the CDR3 is TGCAGTGCTGGAGAATCGGACAGGTTATCTCGCTACACCTTC.

This clonotype has a count of ten or more. The rearrangement uses TRBV6-5 and TRBJ1-5; D is undetermined. Germline V gives CDR1 MNHEY, CDR2 SVGAGI. V was shortened by 6 bases and J by 5 bases, with 11 bases between the two germline ends. CDR3 size: 13 residues. The CDR3 sequence: CASSLKYHQPQHF. CDR3 bases: TGTGCCAGCAGCCTCAAGTACCATCAGCCCCAGCATTTT.

Comments on this clonotype: Sequence at one end of the junction differs from germline and may be a read error. The V gene is TRBV11-3, the J gene TRBJ2-5; D gene ambiguous. The length of the CDR3 is 14 residues. Germline-derived CDR1 and CDR2 are SGHNT and YENEEA. This CDR3 reads CARSSTRIQETQYF. CDR3 coding DNA: TGTGCCAGAAGCTCCACTCGTATACAAGAGACCCAGTACTTT.

A note on this clonotype: Sequence at one end of the junction differs from germline and may be a read error. V and J are TRBV11-2 and TRBJ2-3; D call uncertain. Germline values: CDR1 SGHAT, CDR2 FQNNGV. This CDR3 is built from 16 residues. The chain's CDR3 is CTSSPNSVISTDTQYF. The CDR3, as DNA: TGTACCAGCAGCCCCAACAGCGTAATTAGCACAGATACACAGTATTTT. Using reference TRBV11-2 and TRBJ2-3 for the parts outside the CDR3, the full variable domain is EAGVAQSPRYKIIEKRQSVAFWCNPISGHATLYWYQQILGQGPKLLIQFQNNGVVDDSQLPKDRFSAERLKGVDSTLKIQPAKLEDSAVYLCTSSPNSVISTDTQYFGPGTRLTVL.

Comments on this clonotype: Germline and junction disagree at one end, which may indicate a read error. The CDR3 is CTSSGAGGTYEQYF. In DNA form, the CDR3 reads TGTACCAGCAGTGGGGCGGGGGGGACCTACGAGCAGTACTTC. The chain is built from TRBV28 and TRBJ2-7; TRBD2 matches at 9 bases. CDR3 length: 14 residues. Germline V gene lookup returns CDR1 MDHEN and CDR2 SYDVKM. Supplemented by reference TRBV28 and TRBJ2-7, the full variable domain reads DVKVTQSSRYLVKRTGEKVFLECVQDMDHENMFWYRQDPGLGLRLIYFSYDVKMKEKGDIPEGYSVSREKKERFSLILESASTNQTSMYLCTSSGAGGTYEQYFGPGTRLTVT.

As for this clonotype: One junction end does not reproduce the germline sequence, and a read error may be involved. The chain uses TRBV4-3 and TRBJ1-5; D ambiguous. There are 13 residues in the CDR3. CDR1 and CDR2 from the germline V gene are LGHNA and YSLEER. The CDR3 loop is CASSQQMDQPQHF. CDR3 sequence (DNA): TGTGCCAGCAGCCAGCAAATGGATCAGCCCCAGCATTTT.

On this clonotype: A clone one base away is much larger, so this may be a read error. V gene TRBV12-3 or TRBV12-4 combines with J gene TRBJ2-5, with 8 bases aligning to TRBD1. This CDR3 contains 13 residues. The CDR3 region has the DNA TGTGCCAGCAGTATGACAGGGGTAGAGACCCACTACTTC. Residues: CASSMTGVETHYF.

V is TRBV6-2 or TRBV6-3 and J is TRBJ2-1; TRBD2 matches 8 bases. CDR3 length: 14 amino acids. V dropped 7 bases and J dropped 7; count of bases not matched to a gene: 9. Germline CDR1 is MNHEY and CDR2 is SVGEGT. The CDR3 loop is CASIGAGENNEQFF. DNA for the CDR3: TGTGCCAGCATAGGAGCGGGAGAAAATAATGAGCAGTTCTTC.

A note on this clonotype: One end of the junction varies from germline; a read error may be responsible. CDR3 loop: CTSSGRNSYNERFF. Written as DNA, the CDR3 is TGCACCAGCAGTGGTCGGAACTCCTACAATGAGCGGTTCTTC. V is TRBV10-2 and J is TRBJ2-1; D is unresolved. The germline V gene encodes CDR1 WSHSY and CDR2 SAAADI. This CDR3 has 14 residues.

V gene TRBV4-1 combines with J gene TRBJ1-2; possibly TRBD1 for D (6 bases). Germline CDR1 is MGHRA and CDR2 is YSYEKL. The CDR3 totals 15 residues. Trimming took off 1 base at V and 4 bases at J, with 13 bases between the two ends. The CDR3: CASSQGGQSTYGYTF. The DNA of the CDR3 is TGCGCCAGCAGCCAAGGAGGACAGAGTACCTATGGCTACACCTTC.

Ten or more counts support this clonotype. The chain links TRBV4-2 to TRBJ2-2; tentative D call: TRBD1 (7 bases). V shed 8 bases and J shed 5 bases, with 18 bases lying between them. Germline CDR1 LGHNA, CDR2 YNFKEQ. CDR3 length equals 15 residues. The CDR3 DNA reads as TGTGCCAGCGGCGGAGGGGGCGATCGGACCGGGGAGCTGTTTTTT. This translates into CASGGGGDRTGELFF.

In the case of this clonotype: The conserved final phenylalanine or tryptophan is absent from the CDR3, which likely points to a read error. V and J are TRBV12-3 or TRBV12-4 and TRBJ2-7, with 7 bases aligning to TRBD1. Trimming at V came to 9 bases and at J to 0 bases, leaving 8 bases not matched to a gene. The CDR3 totals 14 residues. CDR3 sequence (DNA): TGTGCCAGTAGAATACAGGGGTACTCCTACGAGCAGTACTCC. Protein: CASRIQGYSYEQYS.

Regarding this clonotype: The conserved phenylalanine or tryptophan is not found at the CDR3 terminus, so this likely reflects a read error. The gene calls are TRBV15 and TRBJ1-6, with D possibly matching TRBD1 (5 bases). The germline gives CDR1 LNHNV, CDR2 YYDKDF (reference sequence). Trimming removed 0 bases at V and 9 bases at J, with 18 bases between. The CDR3 loop spans 17 amino acids. CDR3 amino acids: CATSREEGTSASSPLHS. CDR3 nucleotide sequence: TGTGCCACCAGCAGAGAAGAGGGGACCTCCGCAAGTTCACCCCTCCACTCT.

V is TRBV6-4 and J is TRBJ2-3; D gene unclear. V gave up 0 bases and J gave up 4 bases, with 11 bases separating them. The CDR3 extends over 15 amino acids. Germline V lookup: CDR1 MRHNA, CDR2 SNTAGT. DNA for the CDR3: TGTGCCAGCAGTGACTCGGTTTCACGGCCAGATACGCAGTATTTT. Translation gives CASSDSVSRPDTQYF.